This is a list of T cell receptor beta chains from one sample in a study of CD4+ T cells in melanoma. Libraries were prepared by immunoSEQ multiplex PCR; TCRdb keeps only in-frame clonotypes and omits some of them. The sample consists of around 110,000 clones, around 92% of them appearing once. The sample taken for sequencing was peripheral blood. The receptors come from a human donor with melanoma. The CDR3 runs from the conserved cysteine through the conserved F or W. D genes are given only for firm matches. Some rows mark clone size as missing; the rest say once, few, many or name a class of expanded clone.

TRBJ1-4,15,TRBV9,TRBD1,-,TGTGCCAGCAGCAACGGAAGACAGGGTAATGAAAAACTGTTTTTT,CASSNGRQGNEKLFF
TRBJ2-5,15,TRBV30,-,-,TGTGCCTGGAATAGACAGTTTGGGGACCAAGAGACCCAGTACTTC,CAWNRQFGDQETQYF
TRBJ1-1,17,TRBV5-1,TRBD1,-,TGCGCCAGCAGCGCTAGCAGGGGGGCCCTCATGAACACTGAAGCTTTCTTT,CASSASRGALMNTEAFF
TRBJ2-5,14,TRBV15,TRBD2,-,TGTGCCACCAGCACGGGACTAGGGAAAGAGACCCAGTACTTC,CATSTGLGKETQYF
TRBJ2-5,21,TRBV5-1,TRBD2,-,TGCGCCAGCAGCTTGACGTTCGGGCAGGGGCCGTTAACTAGCGGCCAAGAGACCCAGTACTTC,CASSLTFGQGPLTSGQETQYF
TRBJ2-5,16,TRBV5-1,TRBD2,-,TGCGCCAGCAGCTTGCTAAGCGGGGGGGGCCAAGAGACCCAGTACTTC,CASSLLSGGGQETQYF
TRBJ2-7,13,TRBV5-1,TRBD1,once,TGCGCCAGCAGCGACCAACAGGGGGACGAGCAGTACTTC,CASSDQQGDEQYF
TRBJ2-7,14,TRBV7-2,-,-,TGTGCCAGCAGCCTGCCCGGGACACAGTACGAGCAGTACTTC,CASSLPGTQYEQYF
TRBJ2-1,13,TRBV5-1,-,-,TGCGCCAGCAGCTTGGTGGGGGCTGCTGAGCAGTTCTTC,CASSLVGAAEQFF
TRBJ1-4,13,TRBV18,-,once,TGTGCCAGCTCACAGGACATCAATGAAAAACTGTTTTTT,CASSQDINEKLFF
TRBJ2-2,18,TRBV6-1,TRBD2,-,TGTGCCAGCAGTGAAGTACTAGCGGGAGGGTATCTCACCGGGGAGCTGTTTTTT,CASSEVLAGGYLTGELFF
TRBJ2-3,17,TRBV7-9,TRBD2,-,TGTGCCAGCAGCCGAGGGAGCGGGAGTTCTAGGGCAGATACGCAGTATTTT,CASSRGSGSSRADTQYF
TRBJ2-2,16,TRBV5-1,TRBD1,-,TGCGCCAGCAGCCTAACTCGGACAGGGCACACCGGGGAGCTGTTTTTT,CASSLTRTGHTGELFF
TRBJ2-5,15,TRBV27,TRBD1,-,TGTGCCAGCAGTTGGGCACAGGGGGTCTTAGAGACCCAGTACTTC,CASSWAQGVLETQYF
TRBJ2-7,13,TRBV28,-,-,TGTGCCAGCAGTTTTGGTGGGGGCGGCGAGCAGTACTTC,CASSFGGGGEQYF
TRBJ1-6,14,TRBV27,-,-,TGTGCCAGCACCCACCAAGCCAGGAATTCACCCCTCCACTTT,CASTHQARNSPLHF
TRBJ2-7,17,TRBV28,TRBD1,-,TGTGCCAGCAGTTCATATCATCCGGGACAGGGTCGGTACGAGCAGTACTTC,CASSSYHPGQGRYEQYF
TRBJ2-3,15,TRBV6-5,-,-,TGTGCCAGCAGTTGGGGCTTCACTAGCACAGATACGCAGTATTTT,CASSWGFTSTDTQYF
TRBJ1-2,14,TRBV19,-,-,TGTGCCAGTAGTAGAGGAGACCGGGACACCCCCTACACCTTC,CASSRGDRDTPYTF
TRBJ2-3,17,TRBV5-1,TRBD2,once,TGCGCCAGCAGCACCGGGACTAGCGGGGGACTCACAGATACGCAGTATTTT,CASSTGTSGGLTDTQYF
TRBJ1-5,16,TRBV15,-,-,TGTGCCACCAGCAGAGACCCCCCCCAGGGCGGGCGGCCCCAGCATTTT,CATSRDPPQGGRPQHF
TRBJ1-1,12,TRBV6-5,-,-,TGTGCCAGCCGTGGCCAGTACACTGAAGCTTTCTTT,CASRGQYTEAFF
TRBJ1-4,14,TRBV5-6,-,-,TGTGCCAGCAGCTTGGGAGGGTCTAATGAAAAACTGTTTTTT,CASSLGGSNEKLFF
TRBJ2-7,13,TRBV14,-,-,TGTGCCAGCAGCCAAGAGGGGAAGTCCGAGCAGTACTTC,CASSQEGKSEQYF
TRBJ2-5,13,TRBV27,-,-,TGTGCCAGCAGTTTATGGCAGGGAGAGACCCAGTACTTC,CASSLWQGETQYF
TRBJ2-2,16,TRBV6-6,TRBD2,-,TGTGCCAGCAGTTACTCGGGCGGGAGGGCCTCCGGGGAGCTGTTTTTT,CASSYSGGRASGELFF
TRBJ2-7,12,TRBV29-1,TRBD1,few,TGCAGCGTTGTAGGGACAGGGGAGAATCAGTACTTC,CSVVGTGENQYF
TRBJ2-1,13,TRBV15,-,-,TGTGCCACCAGCAGGGGAATTCACAATGAGCAGTTCTTC,CATSRGIHNEQFF
TRBJ1-1,13,TRBV6-1,-,-,TGTGCCAGCAGTGGAAGGGGCAACACTGAAGCTTTCTTT,CASSGRGNTEAFF
TRBJ2-4,14,TRBV7-3,TRBD1,-,TGTGCCAGCAGCTCCAGGGGGGCCAAAAACATTCAGTACTTC,CASSSRGAKNIQYF
TRBJ1-1,16,TRBV21-1,-,-,TGTGCCAGCAGCGTGACGTACAGGGCAATGAACACTGAAGCTTTCTTT,CASSVTYRAMNTEAFF
TRBJ2-3,13,TRBV27,-,-,TGTGCCAGCAGTATGAGGGGCACAGATACGCAGTATTTT,CASSMRGTDTQYF
TRBJ2-3,15,TRBV21-1,-,-,TGTGCCAGCAGGGGCCAGGGAACCGGCACAGATACGCAGTATTTT,CASRGQGTGTDTQYF
TRBJ2-6,12,TRBV28,-,-,TGTGCCAGCACGCCTGGGGCCAACGTCCTGACTTTC,CASTPGANVLTF
TRBJ2-1,16,TRBV5-1,TRBD2,-,TGCGCCAGCAGCCTTCGAGCCGGGACTAGGAACAATGAGCAGTTCTTC,CASSLRAGTRNNEQFF
TRBJ1-5,17,TRBV15,-,-,TGTGCCACCAGCAGAGGGGTAGCAGGGAATAGCAATCAGCCCCAGCATTTT,CATSRGVAGNSNQPQHF
TRBJ2-1,15,TRBV7-9,-,-,TGTGCCAGCAGCTTAACGGGAGTCACCTACAATGAGCAGTTCTTC,CASSLTGVTYNEQFF
TRBJ2-7,14,TRBV7-6,-,-,TGTGCCAGCAGTCCCGCCCACGGGTCCTACGAGCAGTACTTC,CASSPAHGSYEQYF
TRBJ1-1,12,TRBV29-1,-,-,TGCAGCGTTAAGAGCCCCAACACTGAAGCTTTCTTT,CSVKSPNTEAFF
TRBJ2-3,16,TRBV7-2,TRBD2,-,TGTGCCAGCAGCCGGAGACTAGCGGGGACCACAGATACGCAGTATTTT,CASSRRLAGTTDTQYF
TRBJ1-5,15,TRBV27,TRBD1,-,TGTGCCAGCAGTCCCCTGACAGGGAAGGGTCAGCCCCAGCATTTT,CASSPLTGKGQPQHF
TRBJ1-4,13,TRBV5-6,TRBD1,-,TGTGCCAGCAGCCCCGGACAGGGGGACGTACTGTTTTTT,CASSPGQGDVLFF
TRBJ2-3,14,TRBV6-5,-,-,TGTGCCAGCAGTTCCAGCGGGAGCACAGATACGCAGTATTTT,CASSSSGSTDTQYF
TRBJ1-1,11,TRBV7-9,-,-,TGTGCCAGCAGCTCGGCAGGTGAAGCTTTCTTT,CASSSAGEAFF
TRBJ2-3,14,TRBV7-2,-,-,TGTGCCAGCAGAGGCGGGGAGCGCACAGATACGCAGTATTTT,CASRGGERTDTQYF
TRBJ1-2,13,TRBV11-2,-,-,TGTGCCAGCAGCTTAGATAGGGACTATGGCTACACCTTC,CASSLDRDYGYTF
TRBJ2-1,13,TRBV10-3,TRBD2,-,TGTGCCATCAGAGCGGGATTCTACAATGAGCAGTTCTTC,CAIRAGFYNEQFF
TRBJ1-2,13,TRBV19,-,-,TGTGCCAGTAAGAACGAACAGGTCAATGGCTACACCTTC,CASKNEQVNGYTF
TRBJ2-3,14,TRBV11-2,-,-,TGTGCCAGCAGCCCCACGGGGGCCGTAGATACGCAGTATTTT,CASSPTGAVDTQYF
TRBJ1-1,16,TRBV7-2,-,-,TGTGCCAGCAGCTTAGACTTGGGGCAGCGACTCACTGAAGCTTTCTTT,CASSLDLGQRLTEAFF
TRBJ1-1,14,TRBV6-1,-,-,TGTGCCAGCAGTGAGGGTAGGGGTTGGACTGAAGCTTTCTTT,CASSEGRGWTEAFF
TRBJ1-3,14,TRBV10-3,TRBD1,-,TGTGCCATCAGACAGGGACAGCCTGGAAACACCATATATTTT,CAIRQGQPGNTIYF